The rows below give T cell receptor beta chains drawn from one sample of a study of blood T cell repertoires in COVID-19. Sequenced by immunoSEQ multiplex PCR; TCRdb stores in-frame clones only, minus some. The sample contains around 60,000 clones, 88% of which appear only once. Input material: peripheral blood. These receptors were obtained from a man aged 45 to 65 with active COVID-19. The CDR3 runs from the conserved cysteine through the conserved F or W. Fields, in order: J gene, D gene, V gene, CDR3 protein, CDR3 DNA. D genes are given only for firm matches.

j_call: TRBJ2-3; d_call: NA; v_call: TRBV10-3; cdr3_aa: CAISPAGGLSDTQYF; cdr3_nt: TGTGCCATCAGTCCCGCCGGGGGTTTGTCAGATACGCAGTATTTT
j_call: TRBJ1-1; d_call: TRBD1; v_call: TRBV30; cdr3_aa: CAWLQGAISSTEAFF; cdr3_nt: TGTGCCTGGTTGCAGGGGGCGATCAGTTCTACTGAAGCTTTCTTT
j_call: TRBJ1-1; d_call: NA; v_call: TRBV11-3; cdr3_aa: CASSAWGGTEAFF; cdr3_nt: TGTGCCAGCAGCGCCTGGGGGGGCACTGAAGCTTTCTTT
j_call: TRBJ2-6; d_call: TRBD1; v_call: TRBV15; cdr3_aa: CATSRDRAGANVLTF; cdr3_nt: TGTGCCACCTCCCGGGACAGGGCTGGGGCCAACGTCCTGACTTTC
j_call: TRBJ2-7; d_call: NA; v_call: TRBV7-9; cdr3_aa: CASSLLGESYEQYF; cdr3_nt: TGTGCCAGCAGCTTATTGGGCGAATCCTACGAGCAGTACTTC
j_call: TRBJ1-4; d_call: TRBD1; v_call: TRBV4-3; cdr3_aa: CASSQRPGQANEKLFF; cdr3_nt: TGCGCCAGCAGCCAGAGACCGGGACAGGCGAATGAAAAACTGTTTTTT
j_call: TRBJ2-7; d_call: NA; v_call: TRBV11-2; cdr3_aa: CASSFGLYEQYF; cdr3_nt: TGTGCCAGCAGCTTCGGACTCTACGAGCAGTACTTC
j_call: TRBJ1-5; d_call: TRBD1; v_call: TRBV4-2; cdr3_aa: CASSHTGDSNQPQHF; cdr3_nt: TGTGCCAGCAGCCACACAGGGGATAGCAATCAGCCCCAGCATTTT
j_call: TRBJ1-3; d_call: TRBD1; v_call: TRBV7-2; cdr3_aa: CASSLTAGGYNTIYF; cdr3_nt: TGTGCCAGCAGCTTAACCGCAGGGGGCTATAACACCATATATTTT
j_call: TRBJ1-5; d_call: NA; v_call: TRBV6-2/TRBV6-3; cdr3_aa: CASRPHDRGDNQPQHF; cdr3_nt: TGTGCCAGCAGACCTCATGACAGAGGTGACAATCAGCCCCAGCATTTT
j_call: TRBJ2-5; d_call: NA; v_call: TRBV30; cdr3_aa: CAWRAGDLRPQYF; cdr3_nt: TGTGCCTGGAGGGCAGGGGACCTGAGGCCCCAGTACTTC
j_call: TRBJ2-1; d_call: TRBD2; v_call: TRBV14; cdr3_aa: CASSLSHGVLAGGFSSYNEQFF; cdr3_nt: TGTGCCAGCAGCCTAAGTCATGGGGTTCTAGCGGGGGGCTTTAGCTCCTACAATGAGCAGTTCTTC
j_call: TRBJ2-7; d_call: NA; v_call: TRBV3-1/TRBV3-2; cdr3_aa: CASSQAQGSYEQYF; cdr3_nt: TGTGCCAGCAGCCAAGCCCAGGGCTCCTACGAGCAGTACTTC
j_call: TRBJ2-2; d_call: NA; v_call: TRBV6-5; cdr3_aa: CASKMHRYTGELFF; cdr3_nt: TGTGCCAGCAAAATGCACAGATACACCGGGGAGCTGTTTTTT
j_call: TRBJ2-5; d_call: TRBD2; v_call: TRBV5-4; cdr3_aa: CASSLALTSGGRQETQYF; cdr3_nt: TGTGCCAGCAGCTTGGCCCTGACTAGCGGGGGGCGACAAGAGACCCAGTACTTC
j_call: TRBJ2-7; d_call: NA; v_call: TRBV15; cdr3_aa: CATSRGGFEQYF; cdr3_nt: TGTGCCACCAGCAGGGGGGGATTCGAGCAGTACTTC